A single sample is the source of the 24 T cell receptor beta chains below, sequenced in a study of T cells of healthy individuals. TCRdb processed the 5' RACE reads anew with MiXCR; each CDR3 protein has one entry. The repertoire holds some 41,000 distinct CDR3 sequences, with around 4.5% as singletons. These receptors originate from a human donor in good health.

This sequence joins TRBV6-2 or TRBV6-3 and TRBJ2-2, with D possibly being TRBD2 (6 bases). V was shortened by 0 bases and J by 6 bases, with 17 bases between the two germline ends. The CDR3 is 17 amino acids. Germline V gene lookup returns CDR1 MNHEY and CDR2 SVGEGT. CDR3 DNA: TGTGCCAGCAGTTACTCTGGCTCACGGGGGAGGTCCGGGGAGCTGTTTTTT. Its protein is CASSYSGSRGRSGELFF.

At least ten counts were recorded for this clonotype. The V gene is TRBV27, the J gene TRBJ2-3; no reliable D call. The germline CDR1 and CDR2 sequences are MNHEY and SMNVEV (reference sequence). Trimming removed 5 bases at V and 1 base at J, with 16 bases between. The CDR3 consists of 16 residues. This CDR3 reads CASSLTPTQRTDTQYF. CDR3 nucleotide sequence: TGTGCCAGCAGTCTGACTCCTACCCAACGCACAGATACGCAGTATTTT.

This clonotype was detected many times. The rearrangement links TRBV6-5 to TRBJ1-1; unclear D gene. Deletions cut 2 bases from V and 5 bases from J, with 9 bases between. The CDR3 totals 13 residues. Germline assignment: CDR1 MNHEY and CDR2 SVGAGI. CDR3 DNA sequence: TGTGCCAGCAGTTACACCGCCGGGACTGAAGCTTTCTTT. Translating it yields CASSYTAGTEAFF.

This clonotype was detected many times. The CDR3 region has the DNA TGTGCCAGCATTCGACCGGGACAGGGGACAGATACGCAGTATTTT. Translating it yields CASIRPGQGTDTQYF. The V and J genes are TRBV7-2 and TRBJ2-3; 10 bases fit TRBD1. The CDR3 covers 15 residues. CDR1 is SGHTA and CDR2 is FQGNSA in the germline V gene. V gave up 7 bases and J gave up 3 bases; unmatched junction bases: 7.

This clonotype came up many times. V is TRBV11-2 and J is TRBJ2-5; D ambiguous. Germline CDR1 reads SGHAT; CDR2 reads FQNNGV. The CDR3 spans 12 residues. V was cut by 0 bases and J by 9 bases, with 8 bases left in between. CDR3 coding DNA: TGTGCCAGCAGCTTAGATGGAATGGCCCAGTACTTC. Translated, it gives CASSLDGMAQYF.

Many counts were recorded for this clonotype. This chain joins TRBV7-6 and TRBJ2-3, with D maybe TRBD1 (6 bases). The germline V and J ends were trimmed by 8 bases and 2 bases, with 14 bases remaining between them. From germline, CDR1 is SGHVS and CDR2 FNYEAQ. The CDR3 is 14 residues long. CDR3 DNA sequence: TGTGCCAGCTCGAATATGGGGGCCACAGATACGCAGTATTTT. Protein sequence: CASSNMGATDTQYF.

This clonotype was recorded at least ten times. The chain is built from TRBV12-3 or TRBV12-4 and TRBJ2-2; 10 nucleotides align to TRBD1. The CDR3 is 16 residues long. The J segment lost 1 base and the V segment lost 4 bases, leaving 3 bases of the junction unmatched. The CDR3 coding sequence is TGTGCCAGCAGTTCGGACAGGGGGATGAACACCGGGGAGCTGTTTTTT. Translating gives CASSSDRGMNTGELFF.

The sample holds a few counts of this clonotype. V and J are TRBV27 and TRBJ2-2; 12 bases fit TRBD2. Unmatched junction bases numbered 6, after V lost 3 bases and J lost 7 bases. Germline lookup yields CDR1 MNHEY and CDR2 SMNVEV (reference sequence). This CDR3 has 16 residues. The CDR3 loop is CASSLLAGGLNGELFF. CDR3 sequence (DNA): TGTGCCAGCAGTTTGCTAGCGGGAGGGCTCAACGGGGAGCTGTTTTTT.

This clonotype appeared many times. The rearrangement uses TRBV2 and TRBJ2-1; D uncertain. This CDR3 has 15 residues. Germline CDR1 SNHLY, CDR2 FYNNEI. V was shortened by 6 bases and J by 2 bases, with 14 bases between the two germline ends. The CDR3 region is CASRYSASAYNEQFF. For the CDR3, the DNA is TGTGCCAGCAGATATAGTGCCTCCGCCTACAATGAGCAGTTCTTC.

Regarding this clonotype: This may be a read error, as it is one base from a much larger clone. This chain connects TRBV28 to TRBJ2-3, with 7 bases identical to TRBD2. CDR1 and CDR2 (germline): MDHEN, SYDVKM. CDR3 size: 17 residues. Losses at the gene ends were 4 bases for V and 3 bases for J; bases not matched to a gene: 13. The CDR3 nucleotides are TGTGCCAGCAGTTCTTTTAGAGGGAGGGCCGTTACAGATACGCAGTATTTT. Amino acid sequence: CASSSFRGRAVTDTQYF.

Only a few counts were recorded for this clonotype. CDR3 in amino acids: CASSLVGQGGSTEAFF. DNA for the CDR3: TGTGCCAGCAGCTTAGTAGGACAGGGGGGGAGCACTGAAGCTTTCTTT. The chain has TRBV11-2 and TRBJ1-1; 10 positions agree with TRBD1. The CDR3 runs 16 residues. CDR1 is SGHAT and CDR2 is FQNNGV in the germline V gene. The J segment lost 4 bases and the V segment lost 1 base, leaving 6 bases of the junction unmatched. The full variable domain, in which reference TRBV11-2 and TRBJ1-1 provide the parts outside the CDR3, is EAGVAQSPRYKIIEKRQSVAFWCNPISGHATLYWYQQILGQGPKLLIQFQNNGVVDDSQLPKDRFSAERLKGVDSTLKIQPAKLEDSAVYLCASSLVGQGGSTEAFFGQGTRLTVV.

This clonotype has more than one count but fewer than ten. V is TRBV11-3 and J is TRBJ2-4, with 9 bases that match TRBD1. The V gene's germline CDR1 is SGHNT and CDR2 YENEEA. Trimming took 6 bases from V and 0 from J; bases not matched to a gene: 0. The CDR3 covers 14 residues. The CDR3 is CASRDRGAKNIQYF. DNA of the CDR3: TGTGCCAGCAGGGACAGGGGAGCCAAAAACATTCAGTACTTC.

Only a few counts were recorded for this clonotype. The chain joins TRBV5-1 to TRBJ2-1, with TRBD1 matching 12 bases. V lost 2 bases, J lost 9 bases, and 3 bases stayed unmatched. From germline, CDR1 is SGHRS and CDR2 YFSETQ. CDR3 length equals 14 residues. The CDR3 DNA reads as TGCGCCAGCAGCTTAGGGACAGGGGGCGGTGAGCAGTTCTTC. Its translation is CASSLGTGGGEQFF.

There are many counts of this clonotype. The chain is built from TRBV24-1 and TRBJ2-1; D is uncertain. Trimming left V 4 bases short and J 0 bases short, with 12 bases between. The CDR3 sequence is 16 residues long. Germline lookup yields CDR1 KGHDR and CDR2 SFDVKD. The CDR3 DNA reads TGTGCCACCAGTGAGATTCGAGGACCCTCCTACAATGAGCAGTTCTTC. This encodes CATSEIRGPSYNEQFF.

This clonotype was found many times. The V call is TRBV3-1, the J call TRBJ2-6; 9 bases fit TRBD1. Germline V gene data show CDR1 as LGHDT and CDR2 as YNNKEL (reference sequence). The CDR3 extends over 17 amino acids. Germline trimming cut 3 bases from V and 2 bases from J; bases unmatched to any gene: 5. DNA for the CDR3: TGTGCCAGCAGCCAGCCCCGGGACAGGGCTGGGGCCAACGTCCTGACTTTC. This encodes CASSQPRDRAGANVLTF.

This clonotype was counted many times. The chain links TRBV11-2 to TRBJ2-3; 10 bases match TRBD2. This CDR3 is built from 16 residues. Germline CDR1 SGHAT, CDR2 FQNNGV. After removal of 1 base from V and 4 bases from J, the junction contained 5 bases not matched to a gene. CDR3 nucleotide sequence: TGTGCCAGCAGCTTAGTGCCTAGCGGGGGAGCAGATACGCAGTATTTT. This encodes CASSLVPSGGADTQYF.

This clonotype was recorded at least ten times. V gene TRBV20-1 combines with J gene TRBJ2-7; no firm D call. V shed 6 bases and J shed 0 bases, with 12 bases lying between them. The CDR3 runs 13 residues. Germline V gene sequence: CDR1 DFQATT, CDR2 SNEGSKA (reference sequence). CDR3 nucleotides: TGCAGTGCGGAATGGACGGACTCCTACGAGCAGTACTTC. Translating it yields CSAEWTDSYEQYF.

This clonotype showed up many times. J is TRBJ1-1 and V is TRBV25-1; D not resolved. CDR1 and CDR2 from the germline V gene are MGHDK and SYGVNS. Trimming shortened V by 1 base and J by 1 base, and 7 bases separated the two germline ends. The CDR3 has 14 amino acids. In nucleotides, the CDR3 is TGTGCCAGCAGTGAATTGTGGGAGAACACTGAAGCTTTCTTT. Protein sequence: CASSELWENTEAFF.

This clonotype was detected many times. J is TRBJ1-1 and V is TRBV9; 7 bases line up with TRBD1. Germline CDR1 is SGDLS and CDR2 is YYNGEE. The V gene end was trimmed by 0 bases and the J gene end by 4 bases; junction bases not matched to a gene: 6. This CDR3 is 15 amino acids long. The CDR3 loop reads CASSVVGTGVTEAFF. The DNA of the CDR3 is TGTGCCAGCAGCGTAGTCGGAACAGGGGTCACTGAAGCTTTCTTT.

This clonotype was recorded many times. This rearrangement joins TRBV4-1 to TRBJ2-1, with TRBD1 matching 8 bases. CDR3 length: 14 residues. V shed 4 bases and J 10 bases; nucleotides not matched to a gene: 9. Looked up from germline, CDR1 is MGHRA and CDR2 is YSYEKL. In nucleotides, the CDR3 is TGCGCCAGCAGCCTTCGACAGGGGATACGGGAGCAGTTCTTC. Translating it yields CASSLRQGIREQFF.

The chain recombines TRBV18 with TRBJ2-7, with 8 nucleotides matching TRBD1. Trimming cost V 2 bases and J 3 bases; bases outside gene matches: 3. CDR3 size: 14 residues. Germline V gives CDR1 KGHSH, CDR2 LQKENI. The CDR3 nucleotides read TGTGCCAGCTCACCAAAAGGACAGGGCTACGAGCAGTACTTC. The encoded protein is CASSPKGQGYEQYF.

On this clonotype: A much larger clone lies a single base off, so this may be a read error. The chain is built from TRBV12-3 or TRBV12-4 and TRBJ2-2; 8 bases are a match to TRBD1. V lost 4 bases to trimming and J lost 5 bases; unmatched junction nucleotides: 6. The CDR3 consists of 15 residues. The CDR3 DNA sequence: TGTGCCAGCAGTTCCAGGACAGGGAGAACCGGGGAGCTGTTTTTT. This encodes CASSSRTGRTGELFF.

V is TRBV11-2 and J is TRBJ2-3, with 7 bases fitting TRBD2. Germline loops: CDR1 SGHAT, CDR2 FQNNGV. The CDR3 contains 19 residues. The ends lost 4 bases at V and 4 bases at J; junction bases unmatched: 20. CDR3 nucleotides: TGTGCCAGCAGCTCACTACCGGGACTACGTACGCGTAGCGCAGATACGCAGTATTTT. This gives the protein CASSSLPGLRTRSADTQYF.

This clonotype was found a few times. V and J are TRBV7-8 and TRBJ1-6; no definite D call. The CDR3 loop spans 16 amino acids. Per the germline V gene, CDR1 is SGHVS and CDR2 is FQNEAQ. Trimming removed 6 bases from V and 0 bases from J, with 12 bases in between. As DNA, the CDR3 is TGTGCCAGCAGGGTAGGCTCGAGCTCCTATAATTCACCCCTCCACTTT. As protein: CASRVGSSSYNSPLHF.